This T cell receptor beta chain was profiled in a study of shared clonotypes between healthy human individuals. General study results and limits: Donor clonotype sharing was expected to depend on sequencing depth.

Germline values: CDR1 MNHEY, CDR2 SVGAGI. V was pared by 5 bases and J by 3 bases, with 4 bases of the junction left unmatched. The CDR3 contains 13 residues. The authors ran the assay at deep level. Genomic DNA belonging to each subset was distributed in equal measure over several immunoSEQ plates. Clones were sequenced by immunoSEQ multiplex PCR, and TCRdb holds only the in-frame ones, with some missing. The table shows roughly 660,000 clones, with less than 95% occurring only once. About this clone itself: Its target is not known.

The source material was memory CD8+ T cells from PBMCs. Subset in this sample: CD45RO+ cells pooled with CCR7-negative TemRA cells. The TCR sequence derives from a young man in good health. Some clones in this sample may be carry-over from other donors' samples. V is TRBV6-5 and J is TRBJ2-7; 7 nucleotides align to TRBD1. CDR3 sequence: CASSLGQLYEQYF. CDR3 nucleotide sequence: TGTGCCAGCAGTCTGGGACAGCTCTACGAGCAGTACTTC.